These T cell receptor beta chains were read from a single sample in a study of blood T cell repertoires in COVID-19. Data came from immunoSEQ multiplex PCR; TCRdb stores just in-frame clones and leaves some out. The profile shows around 25,000 clones, about 76% of them singletons. The sample was peripheral blood. These receptors originate from a man at least 80 years old with active or convalescent COVID-19. Each CDR3 is given with its conserved first and last residue. D genes are given only for firm matches. Some rows mark clone size as missing; the rest say once, few, many or name a class of expanded clone.

D: .
size: .
J: TRBJ1-5
V: TRBV19
DNA: TGTGCCAGTAGGCCTTTCGGGGGCAATCAGCCCCAGCATTTT
CDR3: CASRPFGGNQPQHF

D: TRBD1
size: .
J: TRBJ1-5
V: TRBV5-6
DNA: TGTGCCAGCAGCTCTGGACAGGGCTATAGCAATCAGCCCCAGCATTTT
CDR3: CASSSGQGYSNQPQHF

D: .
size: .
J: TRBJ2-4
V: TRBV27
DNA: TGTGCCAGCAGTTTCGGGGGTTCCAAAAACATTCAGTACTTC
CDR3: CASSFGGSKNIQYF

D: .
size: .
J: TRBJ1-1
V: TRBV6-2/TRBV6-3
DNA: TGTGCCAGCAGTTACCCGTCAGGGGCCACATACCTTAACACTGAAGCTTTCTTT
CDR3: CASSYPSGATYLNTEAFF

D: TRBD1
size: .
J: TRBJ2-6
V: TRBV9
DNA: TGTGCCAGCAGCGTCGGGGGTCGGGGACAGGGTGGCTCTGGGGCCAACGTCCTGACTTTC
CDR3: CASSVGGRGQGGSGANVLTF

D: .
size: few
J: TRBJ1-3
V: TRBV11-3
DNA: TGTGCCAGCAGCTCCCCGAGGGATGGAAACACCATATATTTT
CDR3: CASSSPRDGNTIYF

D: TRBD1
size: .
J: TRBJ1-3
V: TRBV19
DNA: TGTGCCAGTAGCCGCGCGGGACAGACCTCTGGAAACACCATATATTTT
CDR3: CASSRAGQTSGNTIYF

D: TRBD1
size: .
J: TRBJ1-5
V: TRBV7-2
DNA: TGTGCCAGCAGCTTGGCCGGGACAGGGGGCGCGGGCAATCAGCCCCAGCATTTT
CDR3: CASSLAGTGGAGNQPQHF

D: TRBD1
size: .
J: TRBJ2-3
V: TRBV29-1
DNA: TGCAGCGTTGAAGAGGTAGGACAGGGCACAGATACGCAGTATTTT
CDR3: CSVEEVGQGTDTQYF

D: .
size: .
J: TRBJ1-6
V: TRBV28
DNA: TGTGCCAGCAGTTTACTCCAGAATAATTCACCCCTCCACTTT
CDR3: CASSLLQNNSPLHF

D: TRBD1
size: .
J: TRBJ2-5
V: TRBV6-5
DNA: TGTGCCAGCAGAGACAGGGGAGAGACCCAGTACTTC
CDR3: CASRDRGETQYF

D: .
size: .
J: TRBJ2-7
V: TRBV2
DNA: TGTGCCAGCAGTGGAGGTAGGAGTTACGAGCAGTACTTC
CDR3: CASSGGRSYEQYF

D: .
size: .
J: TRBJ1-5
V: TRBV6-5
DNA: TGTGCCAGCCGGACTTTGGCTGGGGGGGGACAGCCCCAGCATTTT
CDR3: CASRTLAGGGQPQHF

D: .
size: .
J: TRBJ2-7
V: TRBV6-1
DNA: TGTGCCAGCAGTGAGGGTAGGGGCTCCTACGAGCAGTACTTC
CDR3: CASSEGRGSYEQYF

D: .
size: .
J: TRBJ2-1
V: TRBV5-6
DNA: TGTGCCAGCAGCTTGATGTGGCGGAACAATGAGCAGTTCTTC
CDR3: CASSLMWRNNEQFF

D: TRBD2
size: .
J: TRBJ2-5
V: TRBV10-2
DNA: TGCGCCAGCAAGAGTCTAGCGGAAGAGACCCAGTACTTC
CDR3: CASKSLAEETQYF

D: .
size: .
J: TRBJ2-7
V: TRBV11-2
DNA: TGTGCCAGCAGGTCAATTAGAGGGAGAGGATCCTCCTCCTACGAGCAGTACTTC
CDR3: CASRSIRGRGSSSYEQYF

D: .
size: few
J: TRBJ1-3
V: TRBV28
DNA: TGTGCCAGCAGTTTTCAGAGACAGGCTGGAGGAAACACCATATATTTT
CDR3: CASSFQRQAGGNTIYF

D: .
size: .
J: TRBJ1-6
V: TRBV7-3
DNA: TGTGCCAGCAGTGTGGGGGGTAGGACACCCCTCCACTTT
CDR3: CASSVGGRTPLHF

D: TRBD1
size: .
J: TRBJ1-3
V: TRBV20-1
DNA: TGCAGTGCTAGTAGGGGACAGGGAGGAAACACCATATATTTT
CDR3: CSASRGQGGNTIYF

D: .
size: .
J: TRBJ1-5
V: TRBV7-2
DNA: TGTGCCAGCAGCTTAGACAGGAGGGGCAATCAGCCCCAGCATTTT
CDR3: CASSLDRRGNQPQHF

D: .
size: .
J: TRBJ1-2
V: TRBV6-2/TRBV6-3
DNA: TGTGCCAGCAGTTACCTGGGCAGGAAAAACTATGGCTACACCTTC
CDR3: CASSYLGRKNYGYTF

D: TRBD1
size: .
J: TRBJ1-2
V: TRBV29-1
DNA: TGCAGCGTGGAGGGACAGGCAGGGCTCGTCTATGGCTACACCTTC
CDR3: CSVEGQAGLVYGYTF

D: .
size: once
J: TRBJ2-5
V: TRBV5-1
DNA: TGCGCCAGCAGACCCTCGGGAGGGGGCACTTCCCCCCAGTACTTC
CDR3: CASRPSGGGTSPQYF

D: .
size: .
J: TRBJ1-5
V: TRBV7-5
DNA: TGTGTCAGAAGCCAAAACCCCAGGGGGCCGGTCCAATATAGCAATCAGCCCCAGCATTTT
CDR3: CVRSQNPRGPVQYSNQPQHF

D: .
size: .
J: TRBJ2-1
V: TRBV27
DNA: TGTGCCAGCAGTTCCGGACGGGCGGGGCAATACGATGAGCAGTTCTTC
CDR3: CASSSGRAGQYDEQFF

D: .
size: .
J: TRBJ2-2
V: TRBV5-1
DNA: TGCGCCAGCAGCTTCCAGTTTTCGAGCGGAGCGAACACCGGGGAGCTGTTTTTT
CDR3: CASSFQFSSGANTGELFF

D: TRBD2
size: .
J: TRBJ2-7
V: TRBV3-1/TRBV3-2
DNA: TGTGCCAGCAGCCAAGGCCTAGCGGGGGTCTACGAGCAGTACTTC
CDR3: CASSQGLAGVYEQYF

D: .
size: few
J: TRBJ1-2
V: TRBV28
DNA: TGTGCCAGCAGTCTGCCTCAGGGTAACTATGGCTACACCTTC
CDR3: CASSLPQGNYGYTF